This T cell receptor (beta chain) was captured in a study of T-cell memory formation after mild COVID-19. Across the study: Clustering of TCRs was largely donor specific. General study findings and limits: CD4+ contracting clones were found mainly in CM and EM, and CD8+ ones in EMRA. Clones shrinking from day 15 to 85 showed even CD4/CD8 mixes; later expanders tilted CD4+. Cross-reactive memory appears to have joined, as suggested by some responding clones showing up in pre-infection memory.

The CDR3 sequence is 14 residues long. Between the trimmed V and J ends, which lost 4 bases and 5 bases, there was a span of 17 bases. CDR1 and CDR2 (germline): DFQATT, SNEGSKA (reference sequence). Regarding this clonotype: Its antigen remains unknown.

From the 5' RACE reads, TCRdb called clonotypes with MiXCR, one entry per CDR3 protein. The table records about 500,000 distinct CDR3 sequences, just over 20% of them present only once. This receptor was taken from an adult woman who had mild COVID-19 (a few samples of this study predate the infection). Cell type and time point are not known. J is TRBJ1-1 and V is TRBV20-1; D gene uncertain. Sequenced: PBMCs or a T cell subset sorted from them (not recorded which). The CDR3 nucleotides are TGCAGTGCTATGTCTAAGAGGGCGCGGACTGAAGCTTTCTTT. Translation: CSAMSKRARTEAFF.